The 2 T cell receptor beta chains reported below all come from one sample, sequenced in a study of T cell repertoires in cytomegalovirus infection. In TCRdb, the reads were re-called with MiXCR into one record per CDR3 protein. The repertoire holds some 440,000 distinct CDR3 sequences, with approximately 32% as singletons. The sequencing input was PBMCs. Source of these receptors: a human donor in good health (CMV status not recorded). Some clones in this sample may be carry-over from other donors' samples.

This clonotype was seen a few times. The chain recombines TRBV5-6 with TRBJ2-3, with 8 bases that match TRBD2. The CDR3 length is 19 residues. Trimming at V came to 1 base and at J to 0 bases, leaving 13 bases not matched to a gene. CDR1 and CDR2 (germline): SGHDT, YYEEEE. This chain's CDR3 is CASSLRNLLRGASTDTQYF. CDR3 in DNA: TGTGCCAGCAGCTTGAGGAACCTTTTGCGGGGGGCAAGCACAGATACGCAGTATTTT.

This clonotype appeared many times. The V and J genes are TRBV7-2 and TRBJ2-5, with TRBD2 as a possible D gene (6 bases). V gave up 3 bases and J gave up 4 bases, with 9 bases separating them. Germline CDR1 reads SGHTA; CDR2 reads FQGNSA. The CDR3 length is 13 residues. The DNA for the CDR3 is TGTGCCAGCAGCTTTATGGGAGGAGAGACCCAGTACTTC. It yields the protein CASSFMGGETQYF.